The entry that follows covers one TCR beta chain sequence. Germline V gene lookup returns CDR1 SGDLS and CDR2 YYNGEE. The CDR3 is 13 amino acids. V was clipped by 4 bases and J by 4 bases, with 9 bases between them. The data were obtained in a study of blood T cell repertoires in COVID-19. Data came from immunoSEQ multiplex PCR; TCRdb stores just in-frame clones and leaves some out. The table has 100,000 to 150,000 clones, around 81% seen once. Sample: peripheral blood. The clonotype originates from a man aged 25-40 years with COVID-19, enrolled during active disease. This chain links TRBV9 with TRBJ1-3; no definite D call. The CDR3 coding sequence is TGTGCCAGCAGCCTACCATTAGGAAACACCATATATTTT. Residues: CASSLPLGNTIYF.